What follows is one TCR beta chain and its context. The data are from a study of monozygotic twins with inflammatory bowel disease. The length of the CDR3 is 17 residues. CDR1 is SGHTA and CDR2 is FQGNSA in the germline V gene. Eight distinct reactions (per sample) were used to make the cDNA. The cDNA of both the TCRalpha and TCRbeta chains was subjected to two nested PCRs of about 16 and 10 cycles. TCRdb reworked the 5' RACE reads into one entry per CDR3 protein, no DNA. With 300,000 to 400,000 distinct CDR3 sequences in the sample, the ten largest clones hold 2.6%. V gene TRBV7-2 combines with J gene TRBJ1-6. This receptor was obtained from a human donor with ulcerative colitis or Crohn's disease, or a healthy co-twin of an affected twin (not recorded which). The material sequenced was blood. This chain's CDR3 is CASGPLAGSSLNSPLHF.